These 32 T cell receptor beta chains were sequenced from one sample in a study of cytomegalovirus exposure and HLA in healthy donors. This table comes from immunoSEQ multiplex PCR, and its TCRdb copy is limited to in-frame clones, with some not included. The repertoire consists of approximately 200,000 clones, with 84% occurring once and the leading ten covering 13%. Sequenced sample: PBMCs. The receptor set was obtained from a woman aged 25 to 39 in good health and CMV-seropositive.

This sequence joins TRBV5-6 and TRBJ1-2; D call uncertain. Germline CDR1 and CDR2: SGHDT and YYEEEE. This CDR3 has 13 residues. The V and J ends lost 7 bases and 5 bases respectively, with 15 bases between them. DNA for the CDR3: TGTGCCAGCGCCCCGGGAGGCCCTTATGGCTACACCTTC. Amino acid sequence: CASAPGGPYGYTF.

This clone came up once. Here the CDR3 DNA reads TGTGCCAGCAGTTACTCGCCTAGCGGAAGGGATACGCAGTATTTT. Its translation is CASSYSPSGRDTQYF. This sequence joins TRBV6-5 and TRBJ2-3; TRBD2 matches at 7 bases. The CDR3 has 15 residues. V gave up 0 bases and J gave up 6 bases; unmatched junction bases: 6. CDR1 MNHEY and CDR2 SVGAGI come from the germline V gene.

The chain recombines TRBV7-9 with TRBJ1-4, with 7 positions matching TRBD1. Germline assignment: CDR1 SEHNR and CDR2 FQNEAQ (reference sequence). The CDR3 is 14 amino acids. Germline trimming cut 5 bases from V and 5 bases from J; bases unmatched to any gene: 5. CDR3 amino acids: CASSLGTANEKLFF. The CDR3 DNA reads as TGTGCCAGCAGCCTCGGGACAGCGAATGAAAAACTGTTTTTT.

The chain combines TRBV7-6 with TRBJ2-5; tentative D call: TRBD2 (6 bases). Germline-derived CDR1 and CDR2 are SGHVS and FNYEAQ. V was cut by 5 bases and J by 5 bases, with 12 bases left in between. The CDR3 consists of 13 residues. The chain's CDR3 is CASSGDWGETQYF. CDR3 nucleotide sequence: TGTGCCAGCAGCGGGGACTGGGGGGAGACCCAGTACTTC.

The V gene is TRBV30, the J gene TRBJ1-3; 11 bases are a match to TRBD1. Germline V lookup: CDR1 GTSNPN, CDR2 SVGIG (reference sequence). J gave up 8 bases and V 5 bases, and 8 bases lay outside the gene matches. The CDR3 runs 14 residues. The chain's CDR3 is CAWGTGGIRDTIYF. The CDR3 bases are TGTGCCTGGGGGACAGGGGGAATTCGGGACACCATATATTTT.

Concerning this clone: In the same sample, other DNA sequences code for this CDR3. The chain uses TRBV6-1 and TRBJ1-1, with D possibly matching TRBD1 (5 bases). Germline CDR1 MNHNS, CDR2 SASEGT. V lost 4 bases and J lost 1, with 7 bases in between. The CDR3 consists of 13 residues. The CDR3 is CASSVTENTEAFF. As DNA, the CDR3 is TGTGCCAGCAGTGTGACAGAGAACACTGAAGCTTTCTTT.

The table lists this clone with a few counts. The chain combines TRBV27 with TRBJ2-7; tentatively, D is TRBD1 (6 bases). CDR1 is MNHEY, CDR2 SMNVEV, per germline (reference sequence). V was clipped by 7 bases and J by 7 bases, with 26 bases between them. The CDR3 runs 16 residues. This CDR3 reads CASTRTPSRGFGEQYF. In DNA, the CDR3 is TGTGCCAGCACCCGTACTCCTAGTAGGGGGTTTGGGGAGCAGTACTTC.

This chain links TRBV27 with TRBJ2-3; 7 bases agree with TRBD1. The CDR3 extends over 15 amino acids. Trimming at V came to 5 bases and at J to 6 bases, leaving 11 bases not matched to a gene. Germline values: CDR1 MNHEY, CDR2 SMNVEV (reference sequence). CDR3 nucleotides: TGTGCCAGCAGTCTCCGAGGGGGCCATATCGATACGCAGTATTTT. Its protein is CASSLRGGHIDTQYF.

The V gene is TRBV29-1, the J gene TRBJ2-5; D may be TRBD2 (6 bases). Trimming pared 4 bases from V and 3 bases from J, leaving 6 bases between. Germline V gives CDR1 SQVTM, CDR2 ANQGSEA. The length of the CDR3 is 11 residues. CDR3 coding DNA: TGCAGCGTTGCGGGGGAAGAGACCCAGTACTTC. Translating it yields CSVAGEETQYF.

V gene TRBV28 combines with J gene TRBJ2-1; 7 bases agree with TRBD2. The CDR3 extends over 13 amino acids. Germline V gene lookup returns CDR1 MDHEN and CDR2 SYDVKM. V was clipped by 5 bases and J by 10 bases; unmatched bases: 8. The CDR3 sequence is CASSPPQREEQFF. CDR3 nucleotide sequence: TGTGCCAGCAGTCCCCCCCAGCGGGAAGAGCAGTTCTTC. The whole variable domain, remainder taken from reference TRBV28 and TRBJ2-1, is DVKVTQSSRYLVKRTGEKVFLECVQDMDHENMFWYRQDPGLGLRLIYFSYDVKMKEKGDIPEGYSVSREKKERFSLILESASTNQTSMYLCASSPPQREEQFFGPGTRLTVL.

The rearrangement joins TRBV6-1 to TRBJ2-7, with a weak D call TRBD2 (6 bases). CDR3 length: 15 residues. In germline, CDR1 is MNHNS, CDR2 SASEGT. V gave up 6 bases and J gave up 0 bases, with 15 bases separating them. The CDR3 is CASRTGGTRSYEQYF. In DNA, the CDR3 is TGTGCCAGCAGGACCGGGGGAACTCGCTCCTACGAGCAGTACTTC.

The CDR3 region is CAWSDTGDEQYF. CDR3 nucleotides: TGTGCCTGGAGTGACACGGGGGACGAGCAGTACTTC. The chain recombines TRBV30 with TRBJ2-7; maybe TRBD2 (6 bases). Per the germline V gene, CDR1 is GTSNPN and CDR2 is SVGIG (reference sequence). The CDR3 sequence is 12 residues long. V lost 1 base to trimming and J lost 5 bases, with 9 bases between them.

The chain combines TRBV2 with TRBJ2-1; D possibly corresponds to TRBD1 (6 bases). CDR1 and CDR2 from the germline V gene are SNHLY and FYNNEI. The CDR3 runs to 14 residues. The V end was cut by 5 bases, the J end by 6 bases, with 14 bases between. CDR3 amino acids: CASSPVGAFNEQFF. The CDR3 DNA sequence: TGTGCCAGCAGTCCCGTGGGGGCTTTCAATGAGCAGTTCTTC.

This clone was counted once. CDR3 nucleotides: TGTGCCAGAAGCTTGGGACAGGGTGAAGCTTTCTTT. It is translated as CARSLGQGEAFF. The chain couples TRBV5-3 to TRBJ1-1; 7 bases are shared with TRBD1. TRBV5-3 falls under the ORF class, with uncertain function. With 0 bases clipped from V and 7 bases from J, the junction kept 0 bases outside the gene matches. The CDR3 spans 12 residues.

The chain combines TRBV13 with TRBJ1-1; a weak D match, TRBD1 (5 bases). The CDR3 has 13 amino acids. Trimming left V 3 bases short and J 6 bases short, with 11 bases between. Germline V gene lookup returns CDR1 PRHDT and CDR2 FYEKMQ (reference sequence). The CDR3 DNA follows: TGTGCCAGCAGCTTGCCGCAAGGGGCTGAAGCTTTCTTT. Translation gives CASSLPQGAEAFF. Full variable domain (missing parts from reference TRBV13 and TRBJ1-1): AAGVIQSPRHLIKEKRETATLKCYPIPRHDTVYWYQQGPGQDPQFLISFYEKMQSDKGSIPDRFSAQQFSDYHSELNMSSLELGDSALYFCASSLPQGAEAFFGQGTRLTVV.

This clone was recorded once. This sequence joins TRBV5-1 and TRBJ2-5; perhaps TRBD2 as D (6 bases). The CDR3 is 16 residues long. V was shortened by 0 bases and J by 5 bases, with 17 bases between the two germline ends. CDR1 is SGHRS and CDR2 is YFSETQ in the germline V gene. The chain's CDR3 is CASSLEPNRETETQYF. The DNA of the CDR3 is TGCGCCAGCAGCTTGGAACCGAACCGGGAGACGGAGACCCAGTACTTC.

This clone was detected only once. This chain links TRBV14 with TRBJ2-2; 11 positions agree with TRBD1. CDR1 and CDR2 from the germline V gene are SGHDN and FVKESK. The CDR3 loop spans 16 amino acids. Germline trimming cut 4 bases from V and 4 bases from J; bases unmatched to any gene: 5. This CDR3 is CASSLWTGGLTGELFF. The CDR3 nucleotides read TGTGCCAGCAGCCTTTGGACAGGGGGCCTCACCGGGGAGCTGTTTTTT. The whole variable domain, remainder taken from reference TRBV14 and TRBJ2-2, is EAGVTQFPSHSVIEKGQTVTLRCDPISGHDNLYWYRRVMGKEIKFLLHFVKESKQDESGMPNNRFLAERTGGTYSTLKVQPAELEDSGVYFCASSLWTGGLTGELFFGEGSRLTVL.

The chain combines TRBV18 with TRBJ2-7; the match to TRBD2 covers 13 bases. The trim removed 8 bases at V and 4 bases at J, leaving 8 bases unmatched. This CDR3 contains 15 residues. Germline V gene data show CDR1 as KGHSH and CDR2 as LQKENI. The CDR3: CASALTSGRAYEQYF. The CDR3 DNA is TGTGCCAGCGCGTTAACTAGCGGGAGGGCGTACGAGCAGTACTTC.

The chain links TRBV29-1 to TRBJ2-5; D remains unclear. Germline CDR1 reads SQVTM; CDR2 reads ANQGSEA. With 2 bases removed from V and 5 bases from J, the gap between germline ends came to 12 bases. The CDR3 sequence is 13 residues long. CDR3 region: CSVELLVGETQYF. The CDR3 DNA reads TGCAGCGTTGAATTGCTAGTCGGCGAGACCCAGTACTTC.

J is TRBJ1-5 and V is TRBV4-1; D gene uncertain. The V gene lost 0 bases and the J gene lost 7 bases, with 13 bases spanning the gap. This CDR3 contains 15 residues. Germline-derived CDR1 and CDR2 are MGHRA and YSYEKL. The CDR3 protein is CASSQDPGVGQPQHF. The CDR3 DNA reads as TGCGCCAGCAGCCAAGATCCCGGGGTTGGGCAGCCCCAGCATTTT.

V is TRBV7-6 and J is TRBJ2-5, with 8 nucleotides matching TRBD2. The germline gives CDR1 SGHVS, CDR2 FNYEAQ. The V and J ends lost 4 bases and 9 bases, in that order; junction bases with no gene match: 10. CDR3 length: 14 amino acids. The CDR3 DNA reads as TGTGCCAGCAGCTCCCCCGGACTAGCCGCCCCCCAGTACTTC. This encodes CASSSPGLAAPQYF.

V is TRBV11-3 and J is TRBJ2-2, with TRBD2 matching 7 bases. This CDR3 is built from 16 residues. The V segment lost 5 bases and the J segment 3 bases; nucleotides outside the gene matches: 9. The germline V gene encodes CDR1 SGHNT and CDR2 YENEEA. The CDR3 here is CASSVGLVVDTGELFF. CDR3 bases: TGTGCCAGCAGCGTAGGACTAGTGGTTGACACCGGGGAGCTGTTTTTT.

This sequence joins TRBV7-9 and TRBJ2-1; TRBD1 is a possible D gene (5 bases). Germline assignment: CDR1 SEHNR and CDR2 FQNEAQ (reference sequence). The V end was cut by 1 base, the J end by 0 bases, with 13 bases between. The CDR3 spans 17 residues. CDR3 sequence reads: CASSLVQDKSSYNEQFF. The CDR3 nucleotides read TGTGCCAGCAGCTTAGTACAGGACAAGAGCTCCTACAATGAGCAGTTCTTC.

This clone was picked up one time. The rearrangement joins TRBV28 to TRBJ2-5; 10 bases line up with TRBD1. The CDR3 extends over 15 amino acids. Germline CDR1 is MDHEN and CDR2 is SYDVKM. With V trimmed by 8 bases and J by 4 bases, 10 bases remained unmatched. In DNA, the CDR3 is TGTGCCAGCTCGACTCGGGACAGGGGAAGAGAGACCCAGTACTTC. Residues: CASSTRDRGRETQYF.

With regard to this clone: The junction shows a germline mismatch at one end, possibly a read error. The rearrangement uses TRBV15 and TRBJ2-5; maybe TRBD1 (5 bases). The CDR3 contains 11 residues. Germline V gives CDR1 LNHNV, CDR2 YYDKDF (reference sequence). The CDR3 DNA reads TGTGCCACCAGCACCACAGCGACACAGGACTTC. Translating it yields CATSTTATQDF.

As DNA, the CDR3 is TGTGCCAGCAGGGCCCTTACAGGGAAGACTGAAGCTTTCTTT. Protein sequence: CASRALTGKTEAFF. The gene calls are TRBV6-6 and TRBJ1-1; D perhaps matches TRBD1 (6 bases). CDR1 is MNHNY, CDR2 SVGAGI, per germline (reference sequence). The V and J ends lost 6 bases and 5 bases respectively, with 16 bases between them. The CDR3 sequence is 14 residues long.

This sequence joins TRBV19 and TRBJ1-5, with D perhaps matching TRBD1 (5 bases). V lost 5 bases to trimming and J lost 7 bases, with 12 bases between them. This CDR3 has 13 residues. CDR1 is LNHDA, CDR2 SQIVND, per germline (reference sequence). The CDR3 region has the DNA TGTGCCAGTAGTTTCGCAGGGTTGCAGCCCCAGCATTTT. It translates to CASSFAGLQPQHF.

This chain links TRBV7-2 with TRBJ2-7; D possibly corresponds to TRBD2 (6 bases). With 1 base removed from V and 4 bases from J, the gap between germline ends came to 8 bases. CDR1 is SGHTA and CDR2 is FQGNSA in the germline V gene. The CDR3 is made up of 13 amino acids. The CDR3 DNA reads TGTGCCAGCAGCTTAGGACGGGAGTACGAGCAGTACTTC. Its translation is CASSLGREYEQYF.

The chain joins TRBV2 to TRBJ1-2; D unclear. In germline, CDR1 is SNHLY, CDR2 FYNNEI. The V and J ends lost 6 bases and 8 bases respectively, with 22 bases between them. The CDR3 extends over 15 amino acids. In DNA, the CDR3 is TGTGCCAGCAGGGCCCCCGGGGTCGGTGCGTTAGGCTACACCTTC. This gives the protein CASRAPGVGALGYTF.

CDR3 in amino acids: CASTRAGRGTDTQYF. In DNA form, the CDR3 reads TGCGCCAGCACCCGAGCGGGGCGTGGGACAGATACGCAGTATTTT. The V gene is TRBV4-1, the J gene TRBJ2-3, with TRBD2 identical over 7 bases. Germline values: CDR1 MGHRA, CDR2 YSYEKL. Unmatched junction bases numbered 10, after V lost 7 bases and J lost 3 bases. The CDR3 extends over 15 amino acids.

For the CDR3, the DNA is TGTGCCAGCACCCGAGACACTGAAGCTTTCTTT. It encodes CASTRDTEAFF. The V call is TRBV28, the J call TRBJ1-1, with D unresolved. This CDR3 comprises 11 residues. Trimming pared 7 bases from V and 3 bases from J, leaving 6 bases between. The germline V gene has CDR1 MDHEN and CDR2 SYDVKM.

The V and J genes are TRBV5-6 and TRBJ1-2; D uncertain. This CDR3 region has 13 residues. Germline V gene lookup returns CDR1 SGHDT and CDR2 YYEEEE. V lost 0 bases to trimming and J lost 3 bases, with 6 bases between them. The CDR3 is CASSLDNDYGYTF. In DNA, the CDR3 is TGTGCCAGCAGCTTGGACAATGACTATGGCTACACCTTC.